This T cell receptor beta chain came from a study of immune reconstitution after stem cell transplant in scleroderma (TCRdb year 2017). Libraries were made using RT-PCR. The run used an Illumina MiSeq. TCRdb trimmed the raw reads at Q25, called clones with MiXCR and kept productive beta chains. Every CDR3 protein is listed once, alongside the most common genes and DNA of its rows. This sample has around 5,000 distinct CDR3 sequences in its table, and 7.5% to 8.5% of those were observed once. Jointly, the top ten make up around 4.2% of the sample. This clonotype was seen more than once but under ten times. The target of this receptor is not known. No clone much larger than this one lies a single base away; base qualities are absent. The specimen was obtained before or after autologous hematopoietic stem cell transplantation (not recorded which). The TCR sequence derives from a male donor with systemic sclerosis.

CDR3 loop: CASSQGGGRWNEKLFF. The DNA reads as follows: TGCGCCAGCAGCCAAGGGGGGGGCAGGTGGAATGAAAAACTGTTTTTT. The rearranged chain carries TRBV4-1 and TRBJ1-4, with a tentative D gene TRBD1 over 6 matching bases. V is cut by 1 base and J by 5 bases, and the space between the germline ends is 14 bases. Based on the germline V gene, the CDR1 and CDR2 sequences are MGHRA and YSYEKL. Including the terminal cysteine and phenylalanine, the CDR3 comprises 16 residues. The only DNA kept is the CDR3, 48 bases in frame from the first base.